The clone carrying this T cell receptor (beta chain) came up many times. The antigen remains unidentified. TCRdb called the 5' RACE reads again in MiXCR, with one record for every CDR3 protein. The sample shows about 190,000 distinct CDR3 sequences, over 10% of them seen only once. V shed 7 bases and J 0 bases; nucleotides not matched to a gene: 7. The CDR3 is 14 amino acids. Germline lookup yields CDR1 SQVTM and CDR2 ANQGSEA. The data belong to a study of CD8 T cells in ankylosing spondylitis. Findings of the study overall: It was reported that disease-linked clones were significantly enriched in matched ankylosing spondylitis synovial fluid. Disease-linked clones were found to be CD8+ and relatively rare in peripheral blood.

V is TRBV29-1 and J is TRBJ2-3; TRBD1 agrees at 7 bases. The sequenced material came from blood, either unsorted or a sorted T cell fraction (not recorded which). This sequence originates from a female donor with ankylosing spondylitis or in good health (not recorded which). The DNA of the CDR3 is TGCAGCGCGAACAGGGGCACTAGCACAGATACGCAGTATTTT. Encoded protein: CSANRGTSTDTQYF.